Below, one T cell receptor beta chain is given with its context. These data come from a study of control samples from healthy donors and cancer patients. This CDR3 comprises 14 residues. Between the trimmed V and J ends, which lost 2 bases and 1 base, there was a span of 7 bases. Germline CDR1 and CDR2: SGDLS and YYNGEE. TCRdb's copy holds only in-frame clones and misses some; the assay was immunoSEQ multiplex PCR. The sample carries approximately 150,000 clones, about 91% recorded once. This chain uses TRBV9 with TRBJ2-1, with unresolved D. The sequence was collected from a young man in good health. Sequences were obtained from blood. The CDR3: CASSVSGSYNEQFF. CDR3 coding DNA: TGTGCCAGCAGCGTGTCCGGATCCTACAATGAGCAGTTCTTC.